Sequencing of this T cell receptor beta chain was carried out in a study of blood T cell repertoires in COVID-19. Background on the study: The analysed material was cDNA or gDNA that came from T cells, B-cell-depleted T cells, or PBMCs.

Data came from immunoSEQ multiplex PCR; TCRdb stores just in-frame clones and leaves some out. The data contain 450,000 or so clones, around 91% of them singletons. Germline values: CDR1 MNHEY, CDR2 SVGEGT. This CDR3 spans 16 amino acids. V lost 3 bases to trimming and J lost 3 bases, with 15 bases between them. Sequenced material: peripheral blood. This TCR came from a woman in her thirties or forties with COVID-19, enrolled during active disease. The rearrangement links TRBV6-2 or TRBV6-3 to TRBJ2-4, with D perhaps matching TRBD2 (6 bases). This CDR3 reads CASSYDEAGYKNIQYF. CDR3 bases: TGTGCCAGCAGTTATGATGAAGCGGGTTACAAAAACATTCAGTACTTC.